A selection of T cell receptor beta chains follows, all from one sample in a study of blood T cell repertoires in COVID-19. Generated by immunoSEQ multiplex PCR, the TCRdb table keeps only in-frame clones and is missing some. Of fewer than 200,000 clones listed, around 73% are singletons. Sequencing was done on a sample of PBMCs or T cells enriched from blood (not recorded which). The receptors here all came from a woman between 50 and 59 years old who had recovered from COVID-19. Each CDR3 is given with its conserved first and last residue. A D gene is named only where the DNA matches it firmly. Not every row has a clone size; where given, it reads once, few, many or a size class.

cdr3_length | clone_size | j_call | v_call | d_call | cdr3_aa | cdr3_nt
15 | NA | TRBJ2-7 | TRBV24-1 | NA | CATSREDGRLYEQYF | TGTGCCACCAGCAGGGAGGACGGGCGCCTGTACGAGCAGTACTTC
13 | once | TRBJ2-7 | TRBV29-1 | TRBD1 | CSVVGTGVAEQYF | TGCAGCGTTGTCGGGACAGGGGTTGCCGAGCAGTACTTC
14 | NA | TRBJ1-4 | TRBV6-5 | NA | CASSYGQNNEKLFF | TGTGCCAGCAGTTACGGGCAGAATAATGAAAAACTGTTTTTT
15 | NA | TRBJ1-5 | TRBV29-1 | TRBD1 | CSVVRGTGANQPQHF | TGCAGCGTTGTTAGGGGGACAGGGGCTAATCAGCCCCAGCATTTT
12 | NA | TRBJ2-7 | TRBV6-2/TRBV6-3 | NA | CASSYRGNEQYF | TGTGCCAGCAGTTACCGGGGGAACGAGCAGTACTTC
16 | NA | TRBJ1-1 | TRBV18 | TRBD1 | CASSLSRDRGGGEAFF | TGTGCCAGCTCACTTAGTCGGGACAGGGGAGGAGGTGAAGCTTTCTTT
13 | NA | TRBJ1-2 | TRBV7-9 | TRBD1 | CASSTDRFYGYTF | TGTGCCAGCAGCACGGACAGGTTCTATGGCTACACCTTC
15 | NA | TRBJ1-4 | TRBV27 | NA | CASSPPGTTNEKLFF | TGTGCCAGCAGTCCACCAGGCACAACTAATGAAAAACTGTTTTTT
16 | NA | TRBJ2-1 | TRBV14 | TRBD2 | CASSPRLAGAYNEQFF | TGTGCCAGCAGCCCCCGACTAGCGGGAGCTTACAATGAGCAGTTCTTC
13 | NA | TRBJ1-2 | TRBV12-3/TRBV12-4 | NA | CASSFLIDYGYTF | TGTGCCAGCAGTTTCCTAATTGACTATGGCTACACCTTC
16 | NA | TRBJ2-7 | TRBV2 | TRBD2 | CASQFPLGAGDDEQYF | TGTGCCAGCCAATTCCCCCTCGGAGCGGGAGACGACGAGCAGTACTTC
14 | few | TRBJ1-2 | TRBV2 | NA | CASSDSYRAYGYTF | TGTGCCAGCAGTGACTCGTACAGGGCCTATGGCTACACCTTC
14 | NA | TRBJ1-1 | TRBV7-3 | NA | CASSLGAWNTEAFF | TGTGCCAGCAGCTTAGGGGCCTGGAACACTGAAGCTTTCTTT
16 | NA | TRBJ2-1 | TRBV6-5 | TRBD1 | CASSYSRGTGFDEQFF | TGTGCCAGCAGTTACTCGAGAGGGACAGGTTTTGATGAGCAGTTCTTC
14 | once | TRBJ2-3 | TRBV30 | NA | CAWSVAASPDTQYF | TGTGCCTGGAGTGTGGCGGCAAGCCCAGATACGCAGTATTTT
17 | NA | TRBJ2-6 | TRBV5-4 | TRBD2 | CASRVRGAALGANVLTF | TGTGCCAGCAGGGTGCGGGGGGCTGCGTTGGGGGCCAACGTCCTGACTTTC
16 | NA | TRBJ2-1 | TRBV7-2 | TRBD2 | CASTPAPGGSLGEQFF | TGTGCCAGCACCCCCGCCCCGGGAGGGAGCCTAGGAGAGCAGTTCTTC
15 | NA | TRBJ2-7 | TRBV6-1 | TRBD1 | CASSEEGTGGYEQYF | TGTGCCAGCAGTGAAGAGGGGACAGGGGGATACGAGCAGTACTTC
15 | few | TRBJ1-2 | TRBV9 | NA | CASSVGPLDNYGYTF | TGTGCCAGCAGCGTGGGGCCCCTAGATAACTATGGCTACACCTTC
13 | NA | TRBJ2-5 | TRBV5-1 | NA | CASSLRAQETQYF | TGCGCCAGCAGCTTGAGAGCTCAAGAGACCCAGTACTTC
18 | NA | TRBJ2-1 | TRBV4-1 | NA | CASSQGGKGSMTYNEQFF | TGCGCCAGCAGCCAAGGCGGGAAGGGGTCAATGACCTACAATGAGCAGTTCTTC
11 | NA | TRBJ2-6 | TRBV5-4 | NA | CASSRDSVLTF | TGTGCCAGCAGCCGAGACAGCGTCCTGACTTTC
14 | NA | TRBJ1-2 | TRBV5-4 | NA | CASSLSLSDYGYTF | TGTGCCAGCAGCTTGTCCCTTTCCGACTATGGCTACACCTTC
13 | few | TRBJ2-2 | TRBV27 | NA | CASRSRNTGELFF | TGTGCCAGCCGTAGCAGGAACACCGGGGAGCTGTTTTTT
13 | NA | TRBJ1-1 | TRBV19 | TRBD1 | CASRSGQGTEAFF | TGTGCCAGTCGCTCTGGACAGGGAACTGAAGCTTTCTTT
18 | NA | TRBJ2-3 | TRBV2 | TRBD2 | CASSLGPRSAGEADTQYF | TGTGCCAGCAGTTTGGGACCCCGCTCAGCGGGAGAGGCAGATACGCAGTATTTT
13 | NA | TRBJ1-5 | TRBV28 | NA | CASTPSGNQPQHF | TGTGCCAGCACCCCTTCCGGTAATCAGCCCCAGCATTTT
18 | NA | TRBJ2-3 | TRBV28 | TRBD1 | CASSPWGRGTGGTDTQYF | TGTGCCAGCAGTCCCTGGGGGCGCGGGACAGGGGGCACAGATACGCAGTATTTT
14 | few | TRBJ2-5 | TRBV6-6 | TRBD2 | CASSKGLAGETQYF | TGTGCCAGCAGTAAGGGACTAGCGGGGGAGACCCAGTACTTC
15 | NA | TRBJ1-3 | TRBV11-2 | NA | CASSLEGGPGNTIYF | TGTGCCAGCAGCTTAGAGGGGGGGCCTGGAAACACCATATATTTT
16 | NA | TRBJ1-2 | TRBV4-2 | TRBD1 | CASSQAGTGSVEGYTF | TGTGCCAGCAGCCAAGCAGGGACAGGGAGTGTTGAGGGCTACACCTTC
16 | NA | TRBJ2-7 | TRBV21-1 | NA | CASSIFTSGRRGEQYF | TGTGCCAGCAGCATATTCACTAGCGGGAGAAGGGGCGAGCAGTACTTC
13 | once | TRBJ2-7 | TRBV4-1 | NA | CASSQQGSYEQYF | TGCGCCAGCAGCCAACAGGGCTCCTACGAGCAGTACTTC
15 | NA | TRBJ1-1 | TRBV28 | NA | CASTSHGRRNTEAFF | TGTGCCAGCACTTCCCATGGAAGGAGAAACACTGAAGCTTTCTTT
16 | NA | TRBJ1-5 | TRBV19 | NA | CASSMGAQIGFQPQHF | TGTGCCAGTAGTATGGGGGCGCAGATCGGATTCCAGCCCCAGCATTTT
15 | NA | TRBJ2-5 | TRBV7-9 | TRBD2 | CASSLDLAGVETQYF | TGTGCCAGCAGCTTAGATTTAGCGGGAGTGGAGACCCAGTACTTC
15 | NA | TRBJ2-5 | TRBV24-1 | TRBD1 | CATSDLGQGEETQYF | TGTGCCACCAGTGATCTGGGACAGGGGGAGGAGACCCAGTACTTC
16 | NA | TRBJ2-2 | TRBV9 | TRBD2 | CASSPSGGRGAGELFF | TGTGCCAGCAGCCCCTCGGGGGGGCGAGGGGCCGGGGAGCTGTTTTTT
15 | few | TRBJ1-1 | TRBV27 | NA | CASSPDGNLNTEAFF | TGTGCCAGCAGTCCGGACGGGAACTTGAACACTGAAGCTTTCTTT
14 | few | TRBJ1-4 | TRBV30 | NA | CAWSGLKLGEKLFF | TGTGCCTGGAGTGGACTCAAATTAGGTGAAAAACTGTTTTTT
14 | NA | TRBJ2-1 | TRBV11-2 | NA | CASSSTTLYNEQFF | TGTGCCAGCAGCTCCACGACTCTCTACAATGAGCAGTTCTTC